This record looks at one TCR beta chain sequence and its context. This entry belongs to a study of T cell responses to AZD1222 COVID-19 vaccine. V lost 7 bases, J lost 1 base, and 6 bases lay in between. The length of the CDR3 is 13 residues. CDR1 and CDR2 from the germline V gene are SGHRS and YFSETQ. Some clones are missing from TCRdb's copy, which holds only in-frame ones; the method was immunoSEQ multiplex PCR. Of about 130,000 clones in the sample, 80% to 90% were seen once. The sequencing here drew on peripheral blood, taken on day 0 of AZD1222 vaccination. The receptor comes from an adult in good health. The rearrangement joins TRBV5-1 to TRBJ2-6, with D possibly being TRBD2 (5 bases). The CDR3 here is CASGSSGANVLTF. The CDR3, as DNA: TGCGCCAGCGGGAGTTCTGGGGCCAACGTCCTGACTTTC. Combining the CDR3 with reference TRBV5-1 and TRBJ2-6 gives the whole variable domain KAGVTQTPRYLIKTRGQQVTLSCSPISGHRSVSWYQQTPGQGLQFLFEYFSETQRNKGNFPGRFSGRQFSNSRSEMNVSTLELGDSALYLCASGSSGANVLTFGAGSRLTVL.